Listed here are 7 T cell receptor beta chains from one sample, sequenced in a study of blood T cell repertoires in COVID-19. This table comes from immunoSEQ multiplex PCR, and its TCRdb copy is limited to in-frame clones, with some not included. Altogether roughly 200,000 clones are present, roughly 76% being singletons, with the ten largest covering approximately 11%. Input material: peripheral blood. These receptor sequences come from a woman aged 40 to 55 with COVID-19, enrolled during active disease.

There are a few counts of this clone. The chain uses TRBV7-9 and TRBJ1-2; D is unclear. The V end was cut by 1 base, the J end by 4 bases, with 7 bases between. The CDR3 extends over 13 amino acids. Germline V gives CDR1 SEHNR, CDR2 FQNEAQ (reference sequence). CDR3 DNA sequence: TGTGCCAGCAGCTTAGTGGAGGGCTATGGCTACACCTTC. It codes for CASSLVEGYGYTF.

This chain joins TRBV19 and TRBJ2-1; D call uncertain. Germline V gives CDR1 LNHDA, CDR2 SQIVND (reference sequence). The CDR3 extends over 12 amino acids. Deletions cut 3 bases from V and 7 bases from J, with 7 bases between. The CDR3 protein is CASSIGPNEQFF. In nucleotides, the CDR3 is TGTGCCAGTAGTATTGGCCCGAATGAGCAGTTCTTC.

V and J are TRBV12-3 or TRBV12-4 and TRBJ2-7; the D gene is possibly TRBD2 (5 bases). The V end was cut by 1 base, the J end by 7 bases, with 8 bases between. The CDR3 is 12 residues long. DNA for the CDR3: TGTGCCAGCAGTTTAGTTAGCGATGAGCAGTACTTC. As protein: CASSLVSDEQYF.

The chain employs TRBV5-5 and TRBJ1-2; D call uncertain. The germline V gene has CDR1 SGHKS and CDR2 YYEKEE (reference sequence). V lost 0 bases and J lost 2, with 11 bases in between. The CDR3 loop spans 15 amino acids. The CDR3 nucleotides are TGTGCCAGCAGCTTGGTTCCCAGTGAAAACTATGGCTACACCTTC. This translates into CASSLVPSENYGYTF.

This chain uses TRBV18 with TRBJ1-1; no reliable D call. V lost 5 bases and J lost 4, with 17 bases in between. Germline assignment: CDR1 KGHSH and CDR2 LQKENI. This CDR3 region has 15 residues. This CDR3 is CASSAQPGAGTEAFF. CDR3 nucleotides: TGTGCCAGCTCAGCCCAACCAGGAGCGGGCACTGAAGCTTTCTTT.

The chain recombines TRBV6-6 with TRBJ1-6; 9 bases line up with TRBD1. The CDR3 contains 14 residues. The V and J ends lost 6 bases and 9 bases, in that order; junction bases with no gene match: 6. Germline CDR1 is MNHNY and CDR2 is SVGAGI (reference sequence). CDR3 coding DNA: TGTGCCAGCAGCTGGACAGGGGACGGTTCACCCCTCCACTTT. Its protein product is CASSWTGDGSPLHF.

V is TRBV19 and J is TRBJ2-2; tentatively, D is TRBD2 (7 bases). Germline assignment: CDR1 LNHDA and CDR2 SQIVND (reference sequence). V shed 7 bases and J shed 4 bases, with 13 bases lying between them. The CDR3 has 14 residues. CDR3 loop: CASNRGAFTGELFF. CDR3 coding DNA: TGTGCCAGTAACCGGGGGGCCTTCACCGGGGAGCTGTTTTTT.